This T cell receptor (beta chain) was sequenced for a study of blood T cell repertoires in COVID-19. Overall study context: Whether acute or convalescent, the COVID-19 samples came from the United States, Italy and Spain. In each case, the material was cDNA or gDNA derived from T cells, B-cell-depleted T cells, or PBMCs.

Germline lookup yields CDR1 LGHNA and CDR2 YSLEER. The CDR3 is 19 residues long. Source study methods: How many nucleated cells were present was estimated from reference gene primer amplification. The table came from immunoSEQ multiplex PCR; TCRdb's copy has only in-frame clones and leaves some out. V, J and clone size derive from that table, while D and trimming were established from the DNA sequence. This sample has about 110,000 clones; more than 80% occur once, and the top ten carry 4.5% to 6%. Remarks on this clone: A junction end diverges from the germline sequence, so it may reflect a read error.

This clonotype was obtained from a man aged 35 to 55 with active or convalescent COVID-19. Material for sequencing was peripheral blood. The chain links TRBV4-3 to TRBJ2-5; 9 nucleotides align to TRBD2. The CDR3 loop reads CARSRLVGEREVREETQYF. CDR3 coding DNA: TGCGCCCGCAGCCGGCTCGTGGGTGAGCGGGAGGTAAGGGAAGAGACCCAGTACTTC.